The 24 T cell receptor beta chains given below trace back to one sample, sequenced in a study of T cells in Graves' hyperthyroidism and ophthalmopathy. It was RNA transcripts that yielded the amplified TCR beta CDR3 regions. TCR CDR3 regions were first amplified by RT-PCR with HTBI primers. TCRdb recomputed calls from the multiplex PCR reads with MiXCR, one row per CDR3 protein. The sample holds approximately 600,000 distinct CDR3 sequences, roughly 20% seen once. The sample taken for sequencing was blood. The receptors were sampled from a man between 25 and 39 years old with Graves' ophthalmopathy.

J is TRBJ1-6 and V is TRBV2; TRBD1 matches 8 bases. The CDR3 is 14 amino acids. V gave up 7 bases and J gave up 7 bases; unmatched junction bases: 6. The germline V gene encodes CDR1 SNHLY and CDR2 FYNNEI. The CDR3 bases are TGTGCCAGCATCAAGACAGGGGTCAATTCACCCCTCCACTTT. It specifies CASIKTGVNSPLHF.

This clonotype was detected a few times. The chain joins TRBV3-1 to TRBJ2-1; tentatively, D is TRBD1 (5 bases). V lost 4 bases and J 6 bases, leaving 16 bases between the germline ends. There are 15 residues in the CDR3. The germline gives CDR1 LGHDT, CDR2 YNNKEL (reference sequence). CDR3 bases: TGTGCCAGCAGCCCGTCTAGGGGAACGGGCAATGAGCAGTTCTTC. This sequence encodes CASSPSRGTGNEQFF.

The table lists this clonotype with many counts. The gene calls are TRBV2 and TRBJ1-1, with unresolved D. Germline CDR1 reads SNHLY; CDR2 reads FYNNEI. Trimming left V 2 bases short and J 0 bases short, with 16 bases between. The CDR3 is 17 residues long. CDR3 protein: CASSEFITVFMNTEAFF. The CDR3 DNA reads TGTGCCAGCAGTGAATTTATAACGGTTTTCATGAACACTGAAGCTTTCTTT.

This clonotype was counted at least ten times. V and J are TRBV7-2 and TRBJ2-3; TRBD1 matches 10 bases. With V trimmed by 5 bases and J by 0 bases, 8 bases remained unmatched. CDR3 length equals 17 residues. Germline V gene data show CDR1 as SGHTA and CDR2 as FQGNSA. This CDR3 is CASSASGTGVSTDTQYF. CDR3 sequence (DNA): TGTGCCAGCAGCGCCTCCGGGACAGGGGTTAGCACAGATACGCAGTATTTT.

In its sample, this clonotype was seen many times. J is TRBJ1-2 and V is TRBV30; TRBD1 agrees at 10 bases. CDR1 GTSNPN and CDR2 SVGIG come from the germline V gene (reference sequence). Trimming cost V 5 bases and J 5 bases; bases outside gene matches: 5. The CDR3 is 13 residues long. In nucleotides, the CDR3 is TGTGCCTGGGGGACAGGGGCGATTTATGGCTACACCTTC. Its translation: CAWGTGAIYGYTF.

This chain joins TRBV10-2 and TRBJ2-2; D remains unclear. The CDR3 has 13 amino acids. Trimming pared 4 bases from V and 1 base from J, leaving 4 bases between. Germline V lookup: CDR1 WSHSY, CDR2 SAAADI. CDR3 DNA sequence: TGCGCCAGCAGTGTGAAGAACACCGGGGAGCTGTTTTTT. Residues: CASSVKNTGELFF.

The rearrangement uses TRBV6-2 or TRBV6-3 and TRBJ2-5; D gene unclear. The ends were cut back, 0 bases at V and 5 bases at J, with 13 bases in the middle. The CDR3 sequence is 15 residues long. The germline CDR1 and CDR2 sequences are MNHEY and SVGEGT. This CDR3 is CASSYSIEDGETQYF. The CDR3 nucleotides read TGTGCCAGCAGTTACTCGATAGAGGACGGTGAGACCCAGTACTTC.

This clonotype has just a few counts. This rearrangement joins TRBV6-2 or TRBV6-3 to TRBJ1-1, with a weak D call TRBD1 (5 bases). CDR1 and CDR2 from the germline V gene are MNHEY and SVGEGT. V lost 2 bases and J lost 4, with 11 bases in between. The CDR3 has 14 amino acids. The CDR3 DNA sequence: TGTGCCAGCAGTTACGCAGGGAGGGCCACTGAAGCTTTCTTT. Translated, it gives CASSYAGRATEAFF.

This clonotype appeared many times. This chain joins TRBV2 and TRBJ1-1, with TRBD1 matching 10 bases. Germline V gives CDR1 SNHLY, CDR2 FYNNEI. J gave up 4 bases and V 5 bases, and 10 bases lay outside the gene matches. The CDR3 covers 16 residues. The CDR3 loop is CASSPTPGQGFTEAFF. In nucleotides, the CDR3 is TGTGCCAGCAGTCCGACCCCGGGACAGGGGTTCACTGAAGCTTTCTTT.

Of note for this clonotype: This clone may be a read error of a much larger clone one base away. The rearrangement joins TRBV28 to TRBJ2-5; TRBD1 aligns across 11 bases. V shed 4 bases, J shed 1 base, and the junction held 5 bases outside the gene matches. The CDR3 consists of 16 residues. Germline V gene data show CDR1 as MDHEN and CDR2 as SYDVKM. This CDR3 reads CASSSRTGGLQETQYF. DNA for the CDR3: TGTGCCAGCAGTTCACGGACAGGGGGCCTCCAAGAGACCCAGTACTTC.

Points on this clonotype: This may come from a read error, since a much larger clone is one base off. CDR3 coding DNA: TGTGCCATCAGTGACAAAAACGCGACTAGCGGGATGTCTAGCAACGAGCAGTACTTC. Its protein is CAISDKNATSGMSSNEQYF. The chain recombines TRBV10-3 with TRBJ2-7; 11 bases are a match to TRBD2. The CDR3 has 19 amino acids. Trimming removed 3 bases from V and 5 bases from J; junction bases left unmatched: 18. Per germline, CDR1 ENHRY and CDR2 SYGVKD.

This clonotype was observed many times. The V gene is TRBV11-2, the J gene TRBJ2-7; D remains unclear. Germline loops: CDR1 SGHAT, CDR2 FQNNGV. Between the trimmed V and J ends, which lost 1 base and 5 bases, there was a span of 12 bases. The CDR3 runs 14 residues. CDR3 DNA: TGTGCCAGCAGCTTAGGTTGGACCCGAAACGAGCAGTACTTC. It yields the protein CASSLGWTRNEQYF.

The gene calls are TRBV27 and TRBJ1-6; D uncertain. The CDR3 loop spans 15 amino acids. CDR1 is MNHEY and CDR2 is SMNVEV in the germline V gene (reference sequence). V was pared by 0 bases and J by 10 bases, with 13 bases between. The CDR3 region has the DNA TGTGCCAGCAGTTTATCCGCAGGCGCGAACTCACCCCTCCACTTT. It translates to CASSLSAGANSPLHF.

This clonotype was counted between two and nine times. The chain uses TRBV6-1 and TRBJ2-5; D may match TRBD1 or TRBD2 (6 bases each). V shed 8 bases and J shed 2 bases, with 12 bases lying between them. The CDR3 is made up of 13 amino acids. Germline loops: CDR1 MNHNS, CDR2 SASEGT. Here the CDR3 DNA reads TGTGCCAGCCGCCAAGGGGGGCAAGAGACCCAGTACTTC. Protein sequence: CASRQGGQETQYF.

The J gene is TRBJ1-2, the V gene TRBV4-3; TRBD1 is a possible D gene (5 bases). Germline assignment: CDR1 LGHNA and CDR2 YSLEER. The CDR3 totals 17 residues. Trimming took off 1 base at V and 5 bases at J, with 20 bases between the two ends. The CDR3, as DNA: TGCGCCAGCAGCCAAGGCTTCGGGGGGTCGCGGAAGTATGGCTACACCTTC. This gives the protein CASSQGFGGSRKYGYTF.

This clonotype has at least ten counts. J is TRBJ2-2 and V is TRBV14; a possible D gene is TRBD2 (5 bases). Germline V gives CDR1 SGHDN, CDR2 FVKESK. V lost 4 bases and J 6 bases, leaving 12 bases between the germline ends. CDR3 size: 14 residues. CDR3 in amino acids: CASSRGRAPGELFF. DNA for the CDR3: TGTGCCAGCAGCCGTGGGAGAGCACCCGGGGAGCTGTTTTTT.

Many counts were recorded for this clonotype. The CDR3 here is CASRGTGKNGYTF. The CDR3 region has the DNA TGTGCCAGCAGAGGGACAGGGAAAAATGGCTACACCTTC. The chain joins TRBV2 to TRBJ1-2; the match to TRBD1 covers 9 bases. The germline V gene encodes CDR1 SNHLY and CDR2 FYNNEI. Unmatched junction bases numbered 5, after V lost 6 bases and J lost 6 bases. The CDR3 loop spans 13 amino acids.

This clonotype was observed a few times. The chain employs TRBV10-3 and TRBJ2-7, with TRBD2 matching 10 bases. Germline CDR1 is ENHRY and CDR2 is SYGVKD. The trim removed 2 bases at V and 3 bases at J, leaving 7 bases unmatched. The CDR3 contains 16 residues. The CDR3 region is CAISERVSGRVYEQYF. The CDR3 DNA is TGTGCCATCAGTGAGCGGGTGAGCGGGAGGGTCTACGAGCAGTACTTC.

The chain employs TRBV4-1 and TRBJ1-2; the match to TRBD1 covers 7 bases. Germline-derived CDR1 and CDR2 are MGHRA and YSYEKL. After removal of 2 bases from V and 4 bases from J, the junction contained 13 bases not matched to a gene. This CDR3 contains 17 residues. This CDR3 is CASSQSGTGAPTYGYTF. The CDR3 coding sequence is TGCGCCAGCAGCCAAAGCGGTACAGGGGCTCCAACCTATGGCTACACCTTC.

This clonotype was detected a few times. V is TRBV24-1 and J is TRBJ2-5; weak D call: TRBD2 (7 bases). Per the germline V gene, CDR1 is KGHDR and CDR2 is SFDVKD. V shed 4 bases and J shed 2 bases, with 16 bases lying between them. The CDR3 has 16 residues. CDR3 sequence (DNA): TGTGCCACCAGTGACCCGGGGGGCGATCAACAAGAGACCCAGTACTTC. Its translation is CATSDPGGDQQETQYF.

CDR3 amino acids: CASSVKGASYEQYF. The CDR3 DNA sequence: TGTGCCAGCTCAGTCAAGGGGGCTTCCTACGAGCAGTACTTC. The chain has TRBV18 and TRBJ2-7, with TRBD1 identical over 7 bases. With 5 bases clipped from V and 1 base from J, the junction kept 5 bases outside the gene matches. The CDR3 loop spans 14 amino acids. Germline CDR1 reads KGHSH; CDR2 reads LQKENI.

This clonotype was recorded at least ten times. V is TRBV11-2 and J is TRBJ2-1; TRBD2 aligns across 9 bases. This CDR3 is 15 amino acids long. The V segment lost 5 bases and the J segment 3 bases; nucleotides outside the gene matches: 5. CDR1 is SGHAT and CDR2 is FQNNGV in the germline V gene. CDR3 in amino acids: CASSRLSGSYNEQFF. The CDR3 DNA is TGTGCCAGCAGCCGACTTAGCGGGAGCTACAATGAGCAGTTCTTC.

This clonotype was seen only a few times. The chain links TRBV5-8 to TRBJ2-3; 8 nucleotides align to TRBD2. J lost 3 bases, V lost 7 bases, and 13 bases had no gene match. This CDR3 contains 16 residues. Germline V lookup: CDR1 SGHTS, CDR2 YDEGEE. This chain's CDR3 is CASEEAGVSGTDTQYF. CDR3 in DNA: TGTGCCAGCGAGGAAGCGGGAGTTTCGGGGACAGATACGCAGTATTTT.

This clonotype appeared many times. The chain carries TRBV5-1 and TRBJ1-1; the D is unclear. CDR1 is SGHRS and CDR2 is YFSETQ in the germline V gene. V lost 0 bases, J lost 5 bases, and 11 bases lay in between. There are 14 residues in the CDR3. CDR3 nucleotides: TGCGCCAGCAGCTTGGATAGGGTGGGTACTGAAGCTTTCTTT. This codes for CASSLDRVGTEAFF.